One and the same sample provided the 2 T cell receptor beta chains below, sequenced in a study of blood T cell repertoires in COVID-19. TCRdb keeps only in-frame clones here, not all; method: immunoSEQ multiplex PCR. The sample has 250,000 to 300,000 clones; less than 90% are singletons. The specimen sequenced was peripheral blood. Receptor source: a man aged 30 to 45 with active or convalescent COVID-19.

The gene calls are TRBV5-1 and TRBJ2-3; 15 bases align to TRBD2. Germline values: CDR1 SGHRS, CDR2 YFSETQ. V was pared by 4 bases and J by 0 bases, with 12 bases of the junction left unmatched. The CDR3 runs to 20 residues. CDR3 in amino acids: CASSTRTSGGVIASTDTQYF. CDR3 nucleotide sequence: TGCGCCAGCAGCACGCGGACTAGCGGGGGGGTTATAGCTAGCACAGATACGCAGTATTTT.

The rearrangement links TRBV5-6 to TRBJ2-2, with TRBD2 identical over 8 bases. The CDR3 covers 19 residues. Germline V gives CDR1 SGHDT, CDR2 YYEEEE. V dropped 1 base and J dropped 5; count of bases not matched to a gene: 16. DNA for the CDR3: TGTGCCAGCAGCTTGACCCCCACCGGCGGCCGGGGGGGGACCGGGGAGCTGTTTTTT. Translating gives CASSLTPTGGRGGTGELFF. Variable domain in full (rest from reference TRBV5-6 and TRBJ2-2): DAGVTQSPTHLIKTRGQQVTLRCSPKSGHDTVSWYQQALGQGPQFIFQYYEEEERQRGNFPDRFSGHQFPNYSSELNVNALLLGDSALYLCASSLTPTGGRGGTGELFFGEGSRLTVL.